This T cell receptor beta chain was recovered during a study of cytomegalovirus exposure and HLA in healthy donors (dated 2017 in TCRdb). Some background on the complete study: The roughly 700 repertoires of the first cohort and the 120 validation repertoires were produced on the same platform, according to a later analysis. The study aimed to test whether cataloging public T cell receptors could reveal signatures of past pathogen exposure. A separate validation cohort of 90 to 150 different subjects was used in addition to the approximately 670-subject first cohort. To predict cytomegalovirus infection status, the study brought together high-throughput TCR immunosequencing, statistical association of individual TCRs with disease status, and machine learning.

This clone was detected only a few times. Its binding antigen is unknown. No qualities accompany the bases; no much larger clone lies one base away. Different DNA sequences within this sample yield the same CDR3. Libraries were prepared through the immunoSEQ multiplex PCR assay. As for the authors' bioinformatics: A statistical classification framework was developed to diagnose cytomegalovirus status using the catalog of TCR beta chain sequences. The table comes from immuneACCESS by way of TCRdb, which keeps in-frame sequences with V and J called. Part of the clones is missing from these tables; in studies checked, under half for an unresolved V gene and the rest for unknown reasons. V and J calls and clone size are those listed in that table; D and trimming were worked out from the DNA. The sample records 160,000 or so clones, approximately 80% of which are singletons. The ten largest account for around 2.4% of the sample.

The donors were included in the validation cohort of around 120 subjects, a group kept apart from the roughly 690-subject first cohort. Paper-wide results and their limitations: A later analysis found that TCRs clustered in the first cohort also tended to co-occur in the approximately 120 validation repertoires, with approximately 95% of cluster scores above 0. Across donors, most TCR sequences were observed very rarely, whereas some public TCRs were present in many individuals. A total of fewer than 200 TCR beta chains were listed by the study as associated with cytomegalovirus. In vitro tests confirmed that a few of the cytomegalovirus-associated TCR beta chains recognize cytomegalovirus antigens. The authors suggested that the approach could potentially be generalized to other disease states and immunological phenotypes. All 130 or so repertoires were used to score co-occurrence in the validation cohort in a later analysis, because that analysis had no HLA typing for the cohort. The classifier was reported to diagnose cytomegalovirus status with high specificity and sensitivity in both the original and validation cohorts.

There are 12 amino acids in the CDR3, from cysteine to phenylalanine inclusive. Just the 36-base CDR3 DNA is kept, in frame starting at base 1. Taken from the germline V gene, the CDR1 and CDR2 loops are KGHSH and LQKENI. Deletion took 3 bases off V and 4 bases off J, with a span of 7 bases between the germline ends. The receptor comes from a man younger than 45 in good health and CMV-seropositive. Sequencing was done on a sample of PBMCs. The rearrangement joined TRBV18 to TRBJ2-7, with a weak D call of TRBD2 (5 bases match). The CDR3 protein: CASSPTGYEQYF. The sequenced DNA: TGTGCCAGCTCACCTACGGGATACGAGCAGTACTTC.